This TCR beta chain was observed in a study of beta chain features in type 1 diabetes (dated by TCRdb to 2017 to 2018). Looking at the study overall: Mean age, gender distribution, total cell number and subset yield did not differ between patients and healthy donors. A total of roughly 100 million sorted cells were examined across all samples, and the number of cells per subset was strongly correlated with RNA yield. In the study, TCRB repertoires of sorted circulating CD4+ T cell subsets from recently diagnosed type 1 diabetes patients were compared with those of matched healthy donors. Regulatory and stem cell-like memory subsets were obtained from only 8 patients and roughly eight healthy donors, while naive and central memory subsets were obtained from all 30 or so donors.

According to the germline V gene, CDR1 reads SGHTA and CDR2 reads FQGNSA. V is reduced by 2 bases and J by 4 bases, leaving a spacing of 16 bases between them. Its CDR3 holds 16 amino acids, cysteine through phenylalanine. Only CDR3 DNA is held: 48 bases, read in frame from base 1. The entire isolated RNA was reverse transcribed using the High Capacity cDNA Reverse Transcription Kit, and thus expressed TCRB transcripts were sequenced. Deep immunoSEQ sequencing was performed on naive, central memory and regulatory T cell samples, with an average of roughly 3.5 million total reads per sample. After sorted cells were lysed in RLT buffer, RNA was extracted with DNase-treated RNeasy Micro or Mini kits, with the choice depending on cell number. To prevent cross-contamination, every cell subset was processed on its own, while patient and healthy donor samples were processed together. The immunoSEQ multiplex PCR was used to amplify TCRB sequences from cDNA, yielding 87-bp fragments that span the CDR3 region. Sequencing of the amplicons was done on the Illumina HiSeq platform. As for the original processing: PCR bias was computationally corrected using synthetic template baselines, reads within Hamming distance 2 were collapsed, and singletons that could not be merged were discarded. Reads were aligned against IMGT to assign V, D and J genes, CDR3 length and insertions or deletions at six rearrangement sites. Within each subset, clonotype counts were normalized to sorted cell number, after which true diversity and Gini coefficients were computed with the tcR R package. Repertoire sharing was quantified using the overlap coefficient calculated on TCRB nucleotide sequences. Out-of-frame TCRB sequences from naive cells were analyzed to stand in for the pre-selection repertoire. TCRdb mirrors the immuneACCESS table, restricted to in-frame sequences. Some clones are absent from its copies; in checked studies, under half trace to an unresolved V gene, and the reason for the others is unknown. The V and J calls and clone size were taken over from that table, and D and trimming were inferred from the DNA. The sample table contains 810,000 or so clones; only one count was recorded for about a sixth of them. Together, the top ten hold around 0.02% of the sample.

A word on this clone: Its antigen target is currently unknown. There are no base qualities to consult, and no much larger clone falls within one base.

A single peripheral blood draw of about 120 mL on average was collected from each donor into heparinised tubes. Using a panel that included CD45RO, CCR7, CD25, CD127, CD95 and CD27, naive, central memory, regulatory and stem cell-like memory CD4+ T cells were sorted on a BD FACSAria II. Purity was above 95% for every sorted population. PBMCs were isolated right away by Lymphoprep density gradient centrifugation and were stained directly, without culture. So that batch effects would be minimized, each experiment stained and sorted samples in pairs, pairing one healthy donor with one patient. General study outcomes and caveats: Because cDNA was sequenced instead of genomic DNA, highly expressing activated cells could be over-represented, though the groups showed no difference in activation or CD3 levels. PCR may preferentially amplify shorter templates, but because patient and control samples were amplified and corrected together, any resulting skew would affect both groups equally. At VDJ recombination sites, patients with type 1 diabetes made fewer insertions and deleted more nucleotides, a pattern implying thymic rearrangement abnormalities. Type 1 diabetes patients showed a moderate but significant shortening of TCRB CDR3 length in all four CD4+ subsets. Because small numbers of individuals were included in the HLA sub-analyses, any influence of HLA type on TCRB rearrangement was left unresolved. Naive, central memory and regulatory TCRB repertoires appeared more similar among patients than among healthy donors.

The receptor's source is a woman in her late teens or twenties in good health. Specimen: naive CD4+ T cells from blood. The cell subset or site tag for this specimen amounts to: true naive CD4+ T cells. The chain couples TRBV7-2 to TRBJ2-3; no D gene can be assigned with confidence. Read as DNA, the sequence is TGTGCCAGCAGCTTATCGGTGGCCCAAAGTGCAGATACGCAGTATTTT. This translates into CASSLSVAQSADTQYF.